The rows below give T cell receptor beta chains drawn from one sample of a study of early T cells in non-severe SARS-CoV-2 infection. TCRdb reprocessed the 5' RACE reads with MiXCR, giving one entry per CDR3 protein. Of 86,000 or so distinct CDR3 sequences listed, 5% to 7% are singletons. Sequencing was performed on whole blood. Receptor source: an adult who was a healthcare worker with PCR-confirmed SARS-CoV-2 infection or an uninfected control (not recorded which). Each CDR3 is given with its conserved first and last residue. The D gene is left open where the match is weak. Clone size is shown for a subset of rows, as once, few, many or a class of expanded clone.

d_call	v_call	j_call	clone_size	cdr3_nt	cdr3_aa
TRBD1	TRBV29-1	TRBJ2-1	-	TGCAGCGTTGAATCAGGGGGCCGAGGCACCCTATCCAATGAGCAGTTCTTC	CSVESGGRGTLSNEQFF
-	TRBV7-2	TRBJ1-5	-	TGTGCCAGCAGCTTAGTGGTGTCAGGGGGCAATCAGCCCCAGCATTTT	CASSLVVSGGNQPQHF
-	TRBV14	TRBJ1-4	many	TGTGCCAGCAGCCAAGATCCGGCAGGGCCTAATGAAAAACTGTTTTTT	CASSQDPAGPNEKLFF
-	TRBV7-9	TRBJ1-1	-	TGTGCCAGCAGCCTTTCGGCCCAGAACACTGAAGCTTTCTTT	CASSLSAQNTEAFF
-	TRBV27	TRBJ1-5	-	TGTGCCAGCAGGAGCGAGGGGCTTCAGCCCCAGCATTTT	CASRSEGLQPQHF
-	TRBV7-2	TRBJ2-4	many	TGTGCCAGCAGCCACCAAGGTCACGGGGCCAAAAACATTCAGTACTTC	CASSHQGHGAKNIQYF
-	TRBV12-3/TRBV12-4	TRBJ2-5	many	TGTGCCAGCAGTTTGGGGGAAATGAAGACCCAGTACTTC	CASSLGEMKTQYF
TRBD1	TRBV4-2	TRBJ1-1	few	TGTGCCAGCAGCCAAGAATATTCTTCGGAGGACAGGGTATACACTGAAGCTTTCTTT	CASSQEYSSEDRVYTEAFF
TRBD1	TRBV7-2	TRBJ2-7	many	TGTGCCAGCAGCCGACGGACAGGGACGCCCTACGAGCAGTACTTC	CASSRRTGTPYEQYF
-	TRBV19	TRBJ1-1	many	TGTGCCAGTAGTATAAAGGGGGTCACTGAAGCTTTCTTT	CASSIKGVTEAFF
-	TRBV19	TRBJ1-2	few	TGTGCCAGTAGTATAGGGACTGACTATGGCTACACCTTC	CASSIGTDYGYTF
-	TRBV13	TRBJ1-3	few	TGTGCCAGCAGCTTAGGTCGACCTGTGAACACCATATATTTT	CASSLGRPVNTIYF
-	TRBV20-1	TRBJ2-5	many	TGCAGTGCTAGAGACCCGGGACGGAGATATTTCAAAGAGACCCAGTACTTC	CSARDPGRRYFKETQYF
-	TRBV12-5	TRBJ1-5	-	TGTGCTAGTTGCGCAGGAGATTATAGCAATCAGCCCCAGCATTTT	CASCAGDYSNQPQHF
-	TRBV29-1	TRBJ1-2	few	TGCAGCGTTAGCCACAGACAGGAAGTAACTATTGGCTACACCTTC	CSVSHRQEVTIGYTF
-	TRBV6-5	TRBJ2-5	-	TGTGCCAGCAGTTACTCGGAGACCCAGTACTTC	CASSYSETQYF
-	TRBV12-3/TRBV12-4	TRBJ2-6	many	TGTGCCAGCAGGACACACTCTGGGGCCAACGTCCTGACTTTC	CASRTHSGANVLTF
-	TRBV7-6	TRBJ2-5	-	TGTGCCAGCAGCAGCATGGGGCTAGCCCGGGAGACCCAGTACTTC	CASSSMGLARETQYF
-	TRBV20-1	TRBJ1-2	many	TGCAGTGCTAGAGACAGGGCGGATGGCTACACCTTC	CSARDRADGYTF
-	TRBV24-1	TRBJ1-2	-	TGTGCCATCAACGACAGAAACTATGGCTACACCTTC	CAINDRNYGYTF
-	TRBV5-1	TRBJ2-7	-	TGCGCCAGCAGCGATAGCTACGAGCAGTACTTC	CASSDSYEQYF
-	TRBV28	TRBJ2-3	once	TGTGCCAGCAGTTTTTGTGCTAATCGGTCGGATACGCAGTATTTT	CASSFCANRSDTQYF